This T cell receptor (beta chain) came from a study of glioma-infiltrating T cells. General study results and limits: Only very few CDR3 sequences appeared in both tissue and blood. Gliomas, especially low-grade, showed above-expected tissue-blood divergence; non-neoplastic patients showed below.

Note on this clonotype: Its matching antigen is unknown.

The iRepertoire nested amplicon-rescue multiplex PCR amplified TCR alpha and beta CDR3s from RNA. TCRdb re-called the multiplex PCR reads through MiXCR, storing one row per CDR3 protein. The sample carries approximately 100,000 distinct CDR3 sequences, approximately 28% recorded once. There are 18 residues in the CDR3. Per the germline V gene, CDR1 is LNHDA and CDR2 is SQIVND (reference sequence). V lost 2 bases to trimming and J lost 5 bases; unmatched junction nucleotides: 13. The sequence derives from a human donor with low-grade glioma or glioblastoma, undergoing nonglioma brain surgery, or in good health (not recorded which). The J gene is TRBJ2-3, the V gene TRBV19, with 10 bases lining up with TRBD1. The sequencing input was glioma tissue, nonneoplastic brain tissue, or PBMCs (not recorded which). The chain's CDR3 is CASSIKARTGGDRDTQYF. The CDR3 bases are TGTGCCAGTAGTATAAAGGCCAGGACAGGGGGTGATCGAGATACGCAGTATTTT.